Described below is a single T cell receptor (beta chain) sequence and its context. Its target is unknown. The record originates from a study of beta chain features in type 1 diabetes. The study's findings and limits: The question left open here concerned HLA type influencing TCRB rearrangement. For Type 1 diabetes patients, all four CD4+ subsets carried TCRB CDR3s that were moderately but significantly shorter.

The trim removed 0 bases at V and 6 bases at J, leaving 10 bases unmatched. The germline V gene has CDR1 SGHRS and CDR2 YFSETQ. The CDR3 totals 16 residues. The whole isolated RNA underwent reverse transcription, so sequencing captured expressed TCRB transcripts. Some clones are missing from TCRdb's copy, which holds only in-frame ones; the method was immunoSEQ multiplex PCR. The repertoire includes nearly 700,000 clones, about an eighth of them detected once, and 0.02% to 0.025% sits in the top ten. Specimen: naive CD4+ T cells from blood. The V gene is TRBV5-1, the J gene TRBJ1-2; 8 positions agree with TRBD1. The receptor was isolated from a young man with type 1 diabetes. This CDR3 reads CASSLAPTGARNGYTF. CDR3 nucleotide sequence: TGCGCCAGCAGCTTGGCCCCGACAGGGGCTAGGAATGGCTACACCTTC.